The 21 T cell receptor beta chains reported below all come from one sample, sequenced in a study of radiation and T cells in renal cell carcinoma. TCRdb's copy holds only in-frame clones and misses some; the assay was immunoSEQ multiplex PCR. The repertoire holds some 120,000 clones, with more than 80% as singletons. Time point indicated: blood 2 weeks post-SBRT. Treatment denoted: 15 Gy SBRT to primary tumor, nephrectomy 4 weeks later. This sample comprised blood, obtained from a patient whose treatment included radiotherapy and nephrectomy. These receptors came from a woman in her sixties with renal cell carcinoma.

CDR3 loop: CATHRDNNQPQHF. In DNA form, the CDR3 reads TGTGCCACACACCGGGATAACAATCAGCCCCAGCATTTT. The rearrangement links TRBV10-3 to TRBJ1-5; D not certain. Germline-derived CDR1 and CDR2 are ENHRY and SYGVKD. This CDR3 is 13 amino acids long. Trimming took 10 bases from V and 3 from J, leaving 13 bases between them.

The V gene is TRBV6-5, the J gene TRBJ1-2, with 8 bases lining up with TRBD1. Germline trimming cut 2 bases from V and 5 bases from J; bases unmatched to any gene: 10. Per germline, CDR1 MNHEY and CDR2 SVGAGI. This CDR3 spans 16 amino acids. CDR3 residues: CASSYPTRQGIYGYTF. Written as DNA, the CDR3 is TGTGCCAGCAGTTACCCGACCCGACAGGGGATATATGGCTACACCTTC.

V usage is TRBV7-2 and J usage is TRBJ2-5; 8 bases fit TRBD2. Germline CDR1 and CDR2: SGHTA and FQGNSA. The CDR3 has 16 amino acids. The V and J ends lost 5 bases and 5 bases, in that order; junction bases with no gene match: 13. This CDR3 is CASSPGEAGVQETQYF. The CDR3 DNA sequence: TGTGCCAGCAGCCCCGGGGAAGCGGGAGTGCAGGAGACCCAGTACTTC.

This chain connects TRBV9 to TRBJ2-2, with 11 bases lining up with TRBD1. The CDR3 has 18 residues. With 3 bases clipped from V and 2 bases from J, the junction kept 9 bases outside the gene matches. The V gene's germline CDR1 is SGDLS and CDR2 YYNGEE. The CDR3 loop is CASSGLDRGRVNTGELFF. The CDR3 nucleotides read TGTGCCAGCAGCGGGCTGGACAGGGGGCGGGTTAACACCGGGGAGCTGTTTTTT.

The chain joins TRBV5-4 to TRBJ1-1, with a weak D call TRBD1 (5 bases). Trimming stripped 2 bases from V and 11 bases from J, with 10 bases between. CDR3 length equals 11 residues. Germline V gene data show CDR1 as SGHNT and CDR2 as YYREEE (reference sequence). The DNA of the CDR3 is TGTGCCAGCAGCTTTACGGGGGAGGCTTTCTTT. Translating it yields CASSFTGEAFF.

The chain combines TRBV30 with TRBJ2-7; maybe TRBD1 (6 bases). Germline V gives CDR1 GTSNPN, CDR2 SVGIG (reference sequence). V lost 6 bases to trimming and J lost 6 bases, with 18 bases between them. There are 13 residues in the CDR3. The CDR3 coding sequence is TGTGCCTGCTTACAGGGTACGTCCGCCGAGCAGTACTTC. Translation: CACLQGTSAEQYF.

The rearrangement joins TRBV5-1 to TRBJ1-1, with 7 bases matching TRBD1. The CDR3 consists of 14 residues. V gave up 0 bases and J gave up 2 bases; unmatched junction bases: 1. Germline CDR1 is SGHRS and CDR2 is YFSETQ. The CDR3 sequence: CASSLGGGNTEAFF. The CDR3 DNA is TGCGCCAGCAGCTTGGGAGGGGGCAACACTGAAGCTTTCTTT. The whole variable domain, filled in from reference TRBV5-1 and TRBJ1-1, reads KAGVTQTPRYLIKTRGQQVTLSCSPISGHRSVSWYQQTPGQGLQFLFEYFSETQRNKGNFPGRFSGRQFSNSRSEMNVSTLELGDSALYLCASSLGGGNTEAFFGQGTRLTVV.

The chain has TRBV28 and TRBJ2-7, with D perhaps TRBD1 (5 bases). Looked up from germline, CDR1 is MDHEN and CDR2 is SYDVKM. V shed 5 bases and J shed 0 bases, with 14 bases lying between them. CDR3 size: 15 residues. CDR3 sequence: CASSIGARGSYEQYF. CDR3 sequence (DNA): TGTGCCAGCAGTATTGGGGCTAGAGGCTCCTACGAGCAGTACTTC.

In the case of this clone: At one end, the junction sequence differs from germline, possibly due to a read error. V usage is TRBV15 and J usage is TRBJ1-5; D ambiguous. Germline CDR1 LNHNV, CDR2 YYDKDF (reference sequence). The CDR3 extends over 15 amino acids. In nucleotides, the CDR3 is TGTGCCACCAGGAGAGGAGTGTATAGCAATCAGCCCCAGCATTTT. Its protein is CATRRGVYSNQPQHF.

The chain carries TRBV29-1 and TRBJ1-2; TRBD1 might be the D (6 bases). CDR1 is SQVTM, CDR2 ANQGSEA, per germline. Trimming cost V 4 bases and J 6 bases, with 9 bases left between them. The CDR3 contains 11 residues. CDR3 protein: CSVVGGDGYTF. The CDR3 DNA sequence: TGCAGCGTTGTAGGGGGAGATGGCTACACCTTC.

This chain joins TRBV11-2 and TRBJ1-1; D remains ambiguous. The CDR3 totals 12 residues. Trimming cost V 5 bases and J 6 bases, with 10 bases left between them. Per germline, CDR1 SGHAT and CDR2 FQNNGV. CDR3 sequence: CASSSYTPEAFF. CDR3 in DNA: TGTGCCAGCAGCAGTTACACACCTGAAGCTTTCTTT.

This chain uses TRBV7-2 with TRBJ2-7, with TRBD1 matching 8 bases. CDR3 length: 14 amino acids. From germline, CDR1 is SGHTA and CDR2 FQGNSA. Trimming at V came to 5 bases and at J to 2 bases, leaving 5 bases not matched to a gene. CDR3 loop: CASSRRGQAYEQYF. The DNA of the CDR3 is TGTGCCAGCAGCCGACGGGGACAGGCCTACGAGCAGTACTTC.

This clone was detected only a few times. The V gene is TRBV4-1, the J gene TRBJ2-5; perhaps D is TRBD1 or TRBD2 (5 bases each). CDR1 and CDR2 from the germline V gene are MGHRA and YSYEKL. V was pared by 0 bases and J by 7 bases, with 12 bases between. The CDR3 consists of 14 residues. The CDR3 protein is CASSQDTRDGTQYF. The CDR3 DNA sequence: TGCGCCAGCAGCCAAGATACCAGGGACGGGACCCAGTACTTC.

This chain connects TRBV2 to TRBJ2-7; D might be TRBD1 (6 bases). The CDR3 is 14 amino acids. The V gene lost 4 bases and the J gene lost 6 bases, with 16 bases spanning the gap. The germline V gene has CDR1 SNHLY and CDR2 FYNNEI. The CDR3 spells CASSGGLVLFEQYF. CDR3 DNA: TGTGCCAGCAGTGGGGGGCTAGTCTTGTTCGAGCAGTACTTC.

With respect to this clone: Compared with germline, one end of the junction differs, possibly owing to a read error. V usage is TRBV7-9 and J usage is TRBJ1-2; D is ambiguous. CDR3 length: 12 amino acids. CDR1 and CDR2 (germline): SEHNR, FQNEAQ (reference sequence). The CDR3 is CASSLDRRTADF. CDR3 coding DNA: TGTGCCAGCAGCTTAGACCGTCGGACGGCCGACTTC.

The chain combines TRBV25-1 with TRBJ2-3; a weak D match, TRBD1 (5 bases). V gave up 5 bases and J gave up 5 bases, with 11 bases separating them. Germline-derived CDR1 and CDR2 are MGHDK and SYGVNS. This CDR3 comprises 13 residues. The CDR3 protein is CASSPQGVDTQYF. CDR3 nucleotide sequence: TGTGCCAGCAGTCCCCAGGGCGTAGATACGCAGTATTTT.

The V gene is TRBV15, the J gene TRBJ2-5, with D possibly TRBD1 on 5 matching bases. Trimming removed 0 bases at V and 7 bases at J, with 9 bases between. Germline lookup yields CDR1 LNHNV and CDR2 YYDKDF (reference sequence). The CDR3 totals 13 residues. The CDR3 sequence is CATSREGLGTQYF. CDR3 sequence (DNA): TGTGCCACCAGCAGAGAGGGGCTGGGGACCCAGTACTTC.

This chain joins TRBV5-1 and TRBJ2-1; 7 nucleotides agree with TRBD1. Germline loops: CDR1 SGHRS, CDR2 YFSETQ. The length of the CDR3 is 15 residues. After removal of 2 bases from V and 1 base from J, the junction contained 3 bases not matched to a gene. The chain's CDR3 is CASSLVQGSYNEQFF. CDR3 nucleotide sequence: TGCGCCAGCAGCTTAGTACAGGGGTCCTACAATGAGCAGTTCTTC.

The chain carries TRBV6-1 and TRBJ2-6; the D is unclear. The CDR3 consists of 15 residues. Germline V lookup: CDR1 MNHNS, CDR2 SASEGT. Between the trimmed V and J ends, which lost 2 bases and 2 bases, there was a span of 7 bases. As DNA, the CDR3 is TGTGCCAGCAGTGAATGGGGTACTGGGGCCAACGTCCTGACTTTC. This encodes CASSEWGTGANVLTF.

The chain recombines TRBV29-1 with TRBJ2-3, with D possibly matching TRBD2 (5 bases). This CDR3 spans 15 amino acids. Trimming took 3 bases from V and 1 from J, leaving 14 bases between them. In germline, CDR1 is SQVTM, CDR2 ANQGSEA. CDR3 sequence reads: CSVEAAWTGTDTQYF. In nucleotides, the CDR3 is TGCAGCGTTGAGGCAGCTTGGACTGGCACAGATACGCAGTATTTT.

The DNA for the CDR3 is TGCGCCAGCAGCGATCTCGCGGGGGGGCAATACGAGCAGTACTTC. It yields the protein CASSDLAGGQYEQYF. V usage is TRBV5-1 and J usage is TRBJ2-7; 9 bases fit TRBD2. The CDR3 has 15 residues. V lost 4 bases, J lost 4 bases, and 9 bases stayed unmatched. Looked up from germline, CDR1 is SGHRS and CDR2 is YFSETQ.